Listed below are T cell receptor beta chains from one sample, sequenced in a study of blood T cells in healthy people across ages. TCRdb re-called the 5' RACE reads with MiXCR, one entry per CDR3 protein. The sample consists of approximately 1.5 million distinct CDR3 sequences, under 55% of them appearing once. Sequencing used blood. The origin of the receptors is a woman aged 18-30 years in good health. Both conserved end residues are part of each CDR3.

TRBV25-1	CASSPLPTYNEQFF
TRBV30	CAWSNSGANVLTF
TRBV11-2	CASSSITGQIYEKLFF
TRBV7-2	CASSLRSGRMSEAFF
TRBV6-5	CASSADRLGVWVQFF
TRBV20-1	CSARGRLSYNSPPHF
TRBV20-1	CSARVVKPQHF
TRBV7-2	CASSLVAGEREQFF
TRBV7-3	CASSQDSASIYEQFF
TRBV4-2	CASSQESSGGANEQYF
TRBV7-2	CASRNIAGGRGEQFF
TRBV9	CASSVGVVPSTDTQYF
TRBV27	CASSLTSGVAKNIQYF
TRBV7-9	CASNQAGTALRDEQYF
TRBV27	CASSLSWAYSNQPQHF
TRBV7-9	CASSLHQDHEQYF
TRBV2	CASSGYRVSNEQYF
TRBV29-1	CSADRGDSTDTQYF
TRBV28	CASSLPRRGWSGNTIYF
TRBV7-2	CASSLVSAANTGELFF
TRBV5-1	CASSLGGIKDTQYF
TRBV4-3	CASSNRRDQPYEQYF